One sample yielded the 27 T cell receptor beta chains listed below, sequenced in a study of blood T cell repertoires in COVID-19 (dated by TCRdb to the early 2020s). Libraries were constructed by the immunoSEQ multiplex PCR assay. The table comes from immuneACCESS by way of TCRdb, which keeps in-frame sequences with V and J called. Part of the clones is missing from these tables; in studies checked, under half for an unresolved V gene and the rest for unknown reasons. The table for this sample lists approximately 150,000 clones; around 88% of them were counted only once. The ten largest clones add up to more than 15% of the sample. The sequenced sample was peripheral blood. Every receptor here comes from a man in his forties or fifties with active or convalescent COVID-19.

Of note for this clone: Germline and junction disagree at one end, which may indicate a read error. The same CDR3 also results from other DNA sequences found in this sample. The chain recombines TRBV10-2 with TRBJ1-1; 8 bases line up with TRBD1. The CDR3 is 13 residues long. Germline CDR1 is WSHSY and CDR2 is SAAADI. The CDR3 region is CASRETGALEAFF. CDR3 DNA: TGTGCCAGCAGAGAGACAGGGGCGCTGGAGGCTTTCTTT.

The chain joins TRBV24-1 to TRBJ2-5, with a weak D call TRBD1 (6 bases). This CDR3 contains 14 residues. The V and J ends lost 4 bases and 2 bases respectively, with 10 bases between them. The germline CDR1 and CDR2 sequences are KGHDR and SFDVKD. As DNA, the CDR3 is TGTGCCACCAGTGAGACCGGGACACAAGAGACCCAGTACTTC. Amino acids: CATSETGTQETQYF.

The chain is built from TRBV18 and TRBJ1-4; D is undetermined. The CDR3 has 14 amino acids. The V end lost 3 bases, the J end lost 7 bases, and 12 bases lay between the germline ends. Per the germline V gene, CDR1 is KGHSH and CDR2 is LQKENI. In DNA, the CDR3 is TGTGCCAGCTCACCCGTGTCCGGTAGTGAAAAACTGTTTTTT. The encoded protein is CASSPVSGSEKLFF.

The V and J genes are TRBV25-1 and TRBJ2-7; tentatively, D is TRBD2 (6 bases). CDR3 length: 12 residues. Germline V gene lookup returns CDR1 MGHDK and CDR2 SYGVNS. V was shortened by 7 bases and J by 6 bases, with 13 bases between the two germline ends. The CDR3 sequence: CASKSGGSEQYF. CDR3 sequence (DNA): TGTGCCAGCAAATCCGGAGGGTCCGAGCAGTACTTC.

This clone was detected a few times. This sequence joins TRBV5-4 and TRBJ1-4; tentatively, D is TRBD1 (6 bases). This CDR3 is 15 amino acids long. V lost 4 bases and J lost 7, with 17 bases in between. Germline values: CDR1 SGHNT, CDR2 YYREEE (reference sequence). CDR3 in DNA: TGTGCCAGCAGCACAAAACAGGGTTCAGGTGAAAAACTGTTTTTT. It encodes CASSTKQGSGEKLFF.

The CDR3, as DNA: TGTGCCAGCAGACATAGACAGGGGCGAGATCAGCCCCAGCATTTT. Protein: CASRHRQGRDQPQHF. The chain links TRBV6-5 to TRBJ1-5; 8 bases fit TRBD1. From germline, CDR1 is MNHEY and CDR2 SVGAGI. The junction had 9 bases not matched to a gene; V was cut back by 6 bases and J by 5 bases. The CDR3 length is 15 residues.

The CDR3: CASSQYRGSTEAFF. The CDR3 DNA sequence: TGTGCCAGCAGCCAGTACAGGGGTTCCACTGAAGCTTTCTTT. The V gene is TRBV14, the J gene TRBJ1-1, with 7 bases lining up with TRBD1. The CDR3 consists of 14 residues. CDR1 SGHDN and CDR2 FVKESK come from the germline V gene. V dropped 3 bases and J dropped 4; count of bases not matched to a gene: 5.

This clone was seen only a few times. CDR3 sequence: CASSISGRMFDEQYF. CDR3 coding DNA: TGTGCCAGCTCAATTAGCGGGAGGATGTTCGACGAGCAGTACTTC. This chain uses TRBV18 with TRBJ2-7, with 10 nucleotides matching TRBD2. CDR1 and CDR2 from the germline V gene are KGHSH and LQKENI. The length of the CDR3 is 15 residues. After removal of 5 bases from V and 5 bases from J, the junction contained 9 bases not matched to a gene.

The rearrangement links TRBV11-2 to TRBJ1-1; 10 bases are shared with TRBD1. This CDR3 is built from 13 residues. V lost 8 bases to trimming and J lost 5 bases; unmatched junction nucleotides: 5. Germline V CDR1 and CDR2: SGHAT, FQNNGV. CDR3 in DNA: TGTGCCAGCGGCACGGACAGGGGGACTGAAGCTTTCTTT. It encodes CASGTDRGTEAFF.

The chain employs TRBV19 and TRBJ2-1, with 10 bases identical to TRBD2. V trimming: 5 bases; J trimming: 7 bases; junction bases outside the gene matches: 8. Germline V CDR1 and CDR2: LNHDA, SQIVND (reference sequence). The CDR3 is made up of 15 amino acids. The CDR3 is CASSGGSGRNNEQFF. The CDR3 DNA sequence: TGTGCCAGTAGTGGGGGTAGCGGGAGGAATAATGAGCAGTTCTTC.

CDR3 nucleotide sequence: TGTGCCAGCAGACCCAAAGCCCCCGGACTAGCGGGGTCCTACAATGAGCAGTTCTTC. Protein product: CASRPKAPGLAGSYNEQFF. V gene TRBV3-1 (or the pseudogene TRBV3-2) combines with J gene TRBJ2-1; TRBD2 matches at 12 bases. This CDR3 region has 19 residues. V was clipped by 6 bases and J by 1 base; unmatched bases: 13. Germline V gene sequence: CDR1 LGHDT, CDR2 YNNKEL (reference sequence).

In this sample, this clone turned up once. The rearrangement joins TRBV10-3 to TRBJ1-1, with TRBD1 matching 7 bases. V shed 3 bases, J shed 1 base, and the junction held 2 bases outside the gene matches. This CDR3 comprises 14 residues. Germline CDR1 is ENHRY and CDR2 is SYGVKD. The CDR3 protein is CAISDRTGNTEAFF. Here the CDR3 DNA reads TGTGCCATCAGTGATAGGACAGGGAACACTGAAGCTTTCTTT.

The V and J genes are TRBV7-8 and TRBJ1-2, with 10 bases fitting TRBD1. Germline CDR1 reads SGHVS; CDR2 reads FQNEAQ. This CDR3 is 14 amino acids long. Unmatched junction bases numbered 1, after V lost 2 bases and J lost 4 bases. CDR3 sequence: CASSLRTGGYGYTF. The CDR3 region has the DNA TGTGCCAGCAGCTTAAGGACAGGGGGCTATGGCTACACCTTC.

This chain connects TRBV28 to TRBJ1-2; D might be TRBD1 (5 bases). Germline V CDR1 and CDR2: MDHEN, SYDVKM. The CDR3 has 14 residues. V lost 4 bases and J 7 bases, leaving 16 bases between the germline ends. The CDR3 spells CASSSPARQGGYTF. The CDR3 nucleotides read TGTGCCAGCAGTTCCCCCGCACGGCAGGGTGGCTACACCTTC.

The chain is built from TRBV5-6 and TRBJ2-5; 9 positions agree with TRBD1. CDR3 length: 15 amino acids. With V trimmed by 0 bases and J by 7 bases, 7 bases remained unmatched. In germline, CDR1 is SGHDT, CDR2 YYEEEE. The CDR3 sequence is CASSLVWTGEGTQYF. The CDR3 DNA reads as TGTGCCAGCAGCTTGGTGTGGACAGGGGAAGGGACCCAGTACTTC. The variable domain in full, with the rest retrieved from reference TRBV5-6 and TRBJ2-5, is DAGVTQSPTHLIKTRGQQVTLRCSPKSGHDTVSWYQQALGQGPQFIFQYYEEEERQRGNFPDRFSGHQFPNYSSELNVNALLLGDSALYLCASSLVWTGEGTQYFGPGTRLLVL.

This clone was seen a handful of times. The genes are TRBV2 and TRBJ2-2; D may be TRBD1 (6 bases). This CDR3 region has 14 residues. Germline CDR1 SNHLY, CDR2 FYNNEI. Trimming stripped 9 bases from V and 4 bases from J, with 15 bases between. The chain's CDR3 is CASTRDISTGELFF. As DNA, the CDR3 is TGTGCCAGTACGAGGGACATTTCCACCGGGGAGCTGTTTTTT.

CDR3: CAWSVSAGPYEQYF. In DNA form, the CDR3 reads TGTGCCTGGAGTGTATCCGCAGGTCCCTACGAGCAGTACTTC. The chain has TRBV30 and TRBJ2-7; the D is unclear. The CDR3 is 14 residues long. Germline CDR1 and CDR2: GTSNPN and SVGIG (reference sequence). V lost 0 bases and J lost 2, with 11 bases in between. Complete variable domain (other parts from reference TRBV30 and TRBJ2-7): SQTIHQWPATLVQPVGSPLSLECTVEGTSNPNLYWYRQAAGRGLQLLFYSVGIGQISSEVPQNLSASRPQDRQFILSSKKLLLSDSGFYLCAWSVSAGPYEQYFGPGTRLTVT.

V is TRBV6-6 and J is TRBJ2-5; D might be TRBD2 (5 bases). V lost 5 bases and J lost 3, with 19 bases in between. Looked up from germline, CDR1 is MNHNY and CDR2 is SVGAGI (reference sequence). This CDR3 is built from 16 residues. The CDR3: CASSPVSETKKETQYF. The DNA for the CDR3 is TGTGCCAGCAGTCCAGTCTCCGAGACTAAAAAAGAGACCCAGTACTTC.

This clone was observed a handful of times. The CDR3 here is CASTPETGHYGYTF. CDR3 sequence (DNA): TGCGCCAGTACCCCGGAAACAGGGCACTATGGCTACACCTTC. The chain has TRBV4-1 and TRBJ1-2, with D perhaps matching TRBD1 (6 bases). Germline CDR1 is MGHRA and CDR2 is YSYEKL. Trimming stripped 9 bases from V and 3 bases from J, with 17 bases between. The CDR3 is 14 amino acids.

This sequence joins TRBV18 and TRBJ2-6; TRBD1 matches 8 bases. The V gene's germline CDR1 is KGHSH and CDR2 LQKENI. CDR3 length: 13 residues. The junction had 4 bases not matched to a gene; V was cut back by 3 bases and J by 12 bases. The CDR3 here is CASSPGQAIVLTF. The CDR3 coding sequence is TGTGCCAGCTCACCGGGACAGGCTATCGTCCTGACTTTC.

The chain links TRBV5-4 to TRBJ1-1; 8 nucleotides agree with TRBD1. This CDR3 has 17 residues. Germline V gene data show CDR1 as SGHNT and CDR2 as YYREEE (reference sequence). With V trimmed by 3 bases and J by 5 bases, 15 bases remained unmatched. The chain's CDR3 is CASSSGPTGGLGTEAFF. CDR3 DNA sequence: TGTGCCAGCAGCTCTGGCCCTACAGGGGGTTTGGGGACTGAAGCTTTCTTT.

The rearrangement joins TRBV6-5 to TRBJ1-6; 9 bases match TRBD1. This CDR3 comprises 15 residues. Germline values: CDR1 MNHEY, CDR2 SVGAGI. V shed 2 bases and J 10 bases; nucleotides not matched to a gene: 6. CDR3 nucleotides: TGTGCCAGCAGTTACCAGACAGGGGGTGGGTCACCCCTCCACTTT. Its translation: CASSYQTGGGSPLHF.

The chain employs TRBV7-8 and TRBJ2-3; 12 bases fit TRBD2. This CDR3 is 20 amino acids long. Germline values: CDR1 SGHVS, CDR2 FQNEAQ. Germline trimming cut 5 bases from V and 5 bases from J; bases unmatched to any gene: 20. The CDR3 here is CASSRERALSSGRAEDTQYF. DNA of the CDR3: TGTGCCAGCAGCCGAGAAAGGGCCCTTTCTAGCGGGAGGGCCGAAGATACGCAGTATTTT.

By frequency in the sample, this clone is medium-sized. Written as DNA, the CDR3 is TGTGCCAGCAGTGCGATGTGGCCAGGGACAGGGGGGTCCTACGAGCAGTACTTC. Translating it yields CASSAMWPGTGGSYEQYF. This chain uses TRBV2 with TRBJ2-7; 11 nucleotides agree with TRBD1. CDR1 is SNHLY, CDR2 FYNNEI, per germline. The CDR3 sequence is 18 residues long. V lost 4 bases and J lost 1; bases outside the gene matches: 12.

This clone showed up just a few times. The genes are TRBV6-5 and TRBJ1-3; D remains unclear. V lost 6 bases and J lost 3, with 15 bases in between. The CDR3 spans 15 residues. Germline V gene data show CDR1 as MNHEY and CDR2 as SVGAGI. CDR3 DNA sequence: TGTGCCAGCAGAGCCGGCGGGTTAGGTGGAAACACCATATATTTT. Amino acids: CASRAGGLGGNTIYF.

The chain couples TRBV28 to TRBJ2-5; perhaps TRBD1 as D (6 bases). CDR1 and CDR2 (germline): MDHEN, SYDVKM. CDR3 size: 15 residues. V lost 6 bases, J lost 5 bases, and 19 bases lay in between. CDR3 DNA: TGTGCCAGCAGCCTTTCTATACAGGGTGGGGAGACCCAGTACTTC. Translated, it gives CASSLSIQGGETQYF. Looking up the rest from reference TRBV28 and TRBJ2-5 gives the full variable domain: DVKVTQSSRYLVKRTGEKVFLECVQDMDHENMFWYRQDPGLGLRLIYFSYDVKMKEKGDIPEGYSVSREKKERFSLILESASTNQTSMYLCASSLSIQGGETQYFGPGTRLLVL.

CDR3 residues: CASSYPVGQGSGELFF. CDR3 DNA sequence: TGTGCCAGCAGTTACCCCGTCGGACAGGGCTCCGGGGAGCTGTTTTTT. The chain employs TRBV6-6 and TRBJ2-2; 8 nucleotides match TRBD1. J gave up 6 bases and V 2 bases, and 8 bases lay outside the gene matches. CDR1 and CDR2 (germline): MNHNY, SVGAGI (reference sequence). The CDR3 is 16 residues long.